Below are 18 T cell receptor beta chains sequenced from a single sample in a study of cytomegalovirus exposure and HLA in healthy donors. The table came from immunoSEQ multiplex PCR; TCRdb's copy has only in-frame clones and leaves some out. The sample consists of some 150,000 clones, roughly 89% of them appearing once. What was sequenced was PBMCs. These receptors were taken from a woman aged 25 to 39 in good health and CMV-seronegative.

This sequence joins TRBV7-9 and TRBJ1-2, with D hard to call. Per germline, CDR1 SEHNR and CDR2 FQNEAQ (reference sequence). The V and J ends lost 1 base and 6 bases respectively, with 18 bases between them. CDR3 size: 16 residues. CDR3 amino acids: CASSLGLHEGGNGYTF. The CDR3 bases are TGTGCCAGCAGCTTAGGGCTGCATGAGGGTGGGAATGGCTACACCTTC.

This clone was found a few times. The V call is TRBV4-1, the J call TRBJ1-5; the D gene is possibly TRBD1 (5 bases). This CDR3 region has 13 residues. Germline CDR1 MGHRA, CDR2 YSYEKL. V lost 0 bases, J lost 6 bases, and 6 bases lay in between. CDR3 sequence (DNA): TGCGCCAGCAGCCAAGAGCAGGGTCAGCCCCAGCATTTT. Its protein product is CASSQEQGQPQHF.

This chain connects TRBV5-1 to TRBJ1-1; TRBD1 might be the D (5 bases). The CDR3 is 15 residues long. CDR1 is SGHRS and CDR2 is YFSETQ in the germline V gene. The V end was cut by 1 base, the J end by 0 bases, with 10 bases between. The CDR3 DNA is TGCGCCAGCAGCTTGACCCCGGGGGTGAACACTGAAGCTTTCTTT. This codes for CASSLTPGVNTEAFF. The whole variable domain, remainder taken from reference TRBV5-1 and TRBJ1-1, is KAGVTQTPRYLIKTRGQQVTLSCSPISGHRSVSWYQQTPGQGLQFLFEYFSETQRNKGNFPGRFSGRQFSNSRSEMNVSTLELGDSALYLCASSLTPGVNTEAFFGQGTRLTVV.

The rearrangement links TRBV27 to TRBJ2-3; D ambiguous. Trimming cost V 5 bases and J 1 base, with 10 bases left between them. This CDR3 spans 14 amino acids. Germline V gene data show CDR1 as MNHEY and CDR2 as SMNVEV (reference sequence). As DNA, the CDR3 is TGTGCCAGCAGTGTCCTCCTTGGCACAGATACGCAGTATTTT. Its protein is CASSVLLGTDTQYF.

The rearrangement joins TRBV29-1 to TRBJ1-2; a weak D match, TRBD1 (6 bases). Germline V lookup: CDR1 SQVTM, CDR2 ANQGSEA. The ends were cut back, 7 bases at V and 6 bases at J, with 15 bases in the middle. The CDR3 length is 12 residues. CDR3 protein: CSAGRGVDGYTF. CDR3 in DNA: TGCAGCGCCGGGAGGGGGGTTGATGGCTACACCTTC.

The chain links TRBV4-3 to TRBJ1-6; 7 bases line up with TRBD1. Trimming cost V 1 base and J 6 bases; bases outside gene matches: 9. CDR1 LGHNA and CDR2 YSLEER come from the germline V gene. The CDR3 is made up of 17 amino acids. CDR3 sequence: CASSQVSRGDLNSPLHF. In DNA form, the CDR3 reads TGCGCCAGCAGCCAAGTATCCAGGGGGGACCTTAATTCACCCCTCCACTTT.

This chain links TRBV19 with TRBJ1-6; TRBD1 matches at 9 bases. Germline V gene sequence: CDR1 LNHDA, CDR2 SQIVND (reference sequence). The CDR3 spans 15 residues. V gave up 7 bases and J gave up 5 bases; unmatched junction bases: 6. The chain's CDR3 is CASTQGTGNNSPLHF. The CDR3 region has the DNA TGTGCCAGTACCCAAGGGACAGGGAATAATTCACCCCTCCACTTT.

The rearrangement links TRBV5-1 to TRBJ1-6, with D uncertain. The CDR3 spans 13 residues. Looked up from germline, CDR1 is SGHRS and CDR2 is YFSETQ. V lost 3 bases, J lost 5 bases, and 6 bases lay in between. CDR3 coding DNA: TGCGCCAGCAGCTCGTTAGATAATTCACCCCTCCACTTT. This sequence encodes CASSSLDNSPLHF.

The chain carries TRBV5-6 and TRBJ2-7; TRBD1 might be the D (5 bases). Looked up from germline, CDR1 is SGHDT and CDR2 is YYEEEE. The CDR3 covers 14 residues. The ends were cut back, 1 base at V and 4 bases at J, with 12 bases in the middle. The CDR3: CASSLLRGRYEQYF. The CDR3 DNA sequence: TGTGCCAGCAGCTTGCTAAGGGGTCGTTACGAGCAGTACTTC.

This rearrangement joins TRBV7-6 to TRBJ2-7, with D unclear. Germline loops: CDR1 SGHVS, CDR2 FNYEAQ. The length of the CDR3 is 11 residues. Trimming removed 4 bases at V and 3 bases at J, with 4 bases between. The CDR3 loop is CASSSLYEQYF. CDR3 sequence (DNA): TGTGCCAGCAGCTCCCTCTACGAGCAGTACTTC.

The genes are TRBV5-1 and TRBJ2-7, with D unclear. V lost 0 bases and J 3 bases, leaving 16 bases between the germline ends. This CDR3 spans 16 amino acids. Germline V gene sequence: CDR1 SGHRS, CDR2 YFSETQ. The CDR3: CASSLATSSTRYEQYF. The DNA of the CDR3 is TGCGCCAGCAGCTTGGCCACATCCAGTACCCGCTACGAGCAGTACTTC.

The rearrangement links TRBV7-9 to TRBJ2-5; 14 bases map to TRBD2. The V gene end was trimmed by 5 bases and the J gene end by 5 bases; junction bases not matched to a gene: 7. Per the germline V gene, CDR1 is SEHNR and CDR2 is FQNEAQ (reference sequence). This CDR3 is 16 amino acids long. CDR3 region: CASSPRLAGGRETQYF. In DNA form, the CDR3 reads TGTGCCAGCAGCCCCCGACTAGCGGGGGGGCGGGAGACCCAGTACTTC.

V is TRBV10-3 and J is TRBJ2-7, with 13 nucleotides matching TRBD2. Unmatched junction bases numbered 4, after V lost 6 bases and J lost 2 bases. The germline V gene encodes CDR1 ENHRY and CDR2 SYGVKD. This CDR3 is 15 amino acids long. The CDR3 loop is CAIRGLAGNPYEQYF. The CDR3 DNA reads TGTGCCATCAGGGGACTAGCGGGAAATCCCTACGAGCAGTACTTC.

In DNA form, the CDR3 reads TGTGCCAGCAGTACCACAGGAGGGTCCTACGAGCAGTACTTC. Its translation is CASSTTGGSYEQYF. The chain combines TRBV6-5 with TRBJ2-7, with D maybe TRBD2 (6 bases). V was pared by 5 bases and J by 1 base, with 12 bases between. This CDR3 is 14 amino acids long. Germline CDR1 MNHEY, CDR2 SVGAGI.

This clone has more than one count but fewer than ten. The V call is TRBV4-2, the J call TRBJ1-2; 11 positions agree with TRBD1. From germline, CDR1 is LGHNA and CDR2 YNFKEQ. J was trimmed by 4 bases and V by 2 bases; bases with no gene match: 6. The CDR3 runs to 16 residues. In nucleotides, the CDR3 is TGTGCCAGCAGCCAAATTAGGACAGGGGGCTTCTATGGCTACACCTTC. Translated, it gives CASSQIRTGGFYGYTF.

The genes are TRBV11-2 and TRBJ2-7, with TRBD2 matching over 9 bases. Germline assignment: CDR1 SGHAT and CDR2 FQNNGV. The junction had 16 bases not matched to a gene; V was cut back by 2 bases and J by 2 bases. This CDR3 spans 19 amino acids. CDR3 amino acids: CASSLKVRRRGGTPYEQYF. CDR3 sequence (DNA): TGTGCCAGCAGCTTAAAGGTAAGGCGGCGGGGGGGTACCCCCTACGAGCAGTACTTC.

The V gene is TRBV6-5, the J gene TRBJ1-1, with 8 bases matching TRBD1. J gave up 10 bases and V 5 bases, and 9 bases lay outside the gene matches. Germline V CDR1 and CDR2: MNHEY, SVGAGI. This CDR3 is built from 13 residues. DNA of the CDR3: TGTGCCAGCAGTCCTTTAAGGACAGGGCCAGCTTTCTTT. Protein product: CASSPLRTGPAFF.

CDR3 region: CASLNRDGRNEQFF. The CDR3 DNA is TGTGCCAGCCTGAATCGGGACGGGAGAAATGAGCAGTTCTTC. The gene calls are TRBV13 and TRBJ2-1, with D perhaps TRBD2 (6 bases). Germline V gene sequence: CDR1 PRHDT, CDR2 FYEKMQ (reference sequence). The CDR3 contains 14 residues. Trimming cost V 8 bases and J 7 bases, with 18 bases left between them.